The sequence of this T cell receptor beta chain was determined in a study of T cells in localized non-small cell lung cancer. The CDR3 is made up of 13 amino acids. Germline V gene sequence: CDR1 KGHSH, CDR2 LQKENI. V lost 6 bases and J 0 bases, leaving 8 bases between the germline ends. The data were produced by immunoSEQ multiplex PCR, yet TCRdb's version contains in-frame clones alone and is incomplete. The repertoire has approximately 140,000 clones, 89% of them found once; the top ten carry around 1.7%. A note on this clone: Antigen unknown.

Regarding the study as a whole: Longer overall survival associated with higher blood T cell density; shorter survival with higher adjacent-lung clonality. Appearance in adjacent lung was seen for a median roughly 56 of the top 100 tumor clones. It was uninvolved adjacent lung that showed the highest T cell clonality, exceeding tumor. Heterogeneity within the tumor remains possible, as just one region underwent sequencing.

This chain links TRBV18 with TRBJ1-2; D is possibly TRBD1 (5 bases). The sequence was obtained from a female donor older than 55 with stage I lung adenocarcinoma. Sequencing used peripheral blood, obtained before any cancer treatment. CDR3 amino acids: CASSPDTNYGYTF. CDR3 coding DNA: TGTGCCAGCTCTCCGGACACTAACTATGGCTACACCTTC.